The T cell receptor (beta chain) described here comes from a study of spatial heterogeneity in lung cancer. The overall study: On average, each unique TCR and UMI combination appeared more than ten times in raw reads. Overall study findings and caveats: Intratumoral expanded alpha and beta TCR counts were found to track tumor mutation counts.

The CDR3 consists of 15 residues. Per germline, CDR1 SGHNT and CDR2 YYREEE (reference sequence). V gave up 2 bases and J gave up 2 bases, with 13 bases separating them. This clonotype was seen ten or more times. Its antigen is still unknown. A unique molecular identifier was carried by every single TCR cDNA molecule. Using its own MiXCR run on the 5' RACE reads, TCRdb lists one record per CDR3 protein. The table has over 6,500 distinct CDR3 sequences, approximately 12% seen once. This sample's time point: sample taken at primary tumor resection. The donor population consisted of more than 55 patients with untreated, early-stage non-small cell lung cancer. Whole RNA was taken from tumor, nontumor lung or frozen PBMC; it was then sequenced unsorted.

The clonotype originates from a male donor with early-stage non-small cell lung cancer. Specimen: lung tumor tissue, collected at surgery. The J gene is TRBJ1-1, the V gene TRBV5-4; D gene uncertain. In DNA form, the CDR3 reads TGTGCCAGCAGCTTTCTTCAGAGCGTAAACACTGAAGCTTTCTTT. Translated: CASSFLQSVNTEAFF.